This is a list of T cell receptor beta chains from one sample in a study of T cells in tuberculosis. Some clones are missing from TCRdb's copy, which holds only in-frame ones; the method was immunoSEQ multiplex PCR. The sample records roughly 35,000 clones, 85% to 95% being singletons. What was sequenced was PBMCs. These receptor sequences come from a donor aged 10-29 years with latent tuberculosis or without tuberculosis infection. Some clones in this sample may be carry-over from other donors' samples. The conserved cysteine and the conserved F or W are not part of the CDR3 here. Some rows mark clone size as missing; the rest say once, few, many or name a class of expanded clone.

j_call: TRBJ1-5; clone_size: NA; v_call: TRBV19; cdr3_aa: ASTLGTSQPQH
j_call: TRBJ1-6; clone_size: NA; v_call: TRBV4-2; cdr3_aa: ASSQDRQFKSSYNSPLH
j_call: TRBJ1-2; clone_size: NA; v_call: TRBV4-1; cdr3_aa: ASSHLLLRGGGYT
j_call: TRBJ1-1; clone_size: NA; v_call: TRBV5-4; cdr3_aa: ASSPQAGNTEAF
j_call: TRBJ2-1; clone_size: NA; v_call: TRBV2; cdr3_aa: ASSDPSGANEQF
j_call: TRBJ2-7; clone_size: NA; v_call: TRBV6-5; cdr3_aa: ASSPAEGARHEQY
j_call: TRBJ2-7; clone_size: NA; v_call: TRBV7-9; cdr3_aa: ASSQTGTAQTYEQY
j_call: TRBJ2-2; clone_size: once; v_call: TRBV5-1; cdr3_aa: ASSLPGQGIVGELF
j_call: TRBJ1-5; clone_size: NA; v_call: TRBV6-5; cdr3_aa: ASSSGNQPQH
j_call: TRBJ1-2; clone_size: NA; v_call: TRBV30; cdr3_aa: AWSQSSGAINYGYT
j_call: TRBJ1-4; clone_size: NA; v_call: TRBV19; cdr3_aa: ASSWDRAEKLF
j_call: TRBJ1-2; clone_size: few; v_call: TRBV2; cdr3_aa: ATEQQGPT
j_call: TRBJ1-2; clone_size: NA; v_call: TRBV5-4; cdr3_aa: ASSPVQGSGYT
j_call: TRBJ2-1; clone_size: NA; v_call: TRBV19; cdr3_aa: ASSPPGGLYNEQF
j_call: TRBJ2-2; clone_size: NA; v_call: TRBV5-1; cdr3_aa: ASSLPGLAEVRELF
j_call: TRBJ1-4; clone_size: NA; v_call: TRBV5-1; cdr3_aa: ASRGQGDEKLF
j_call: TRBJ2-1; clone_size: NA; v_call: TRBV4-3; cdr3_aa: ASSLDLAGDYNEQF
j_call: TRBJ1-1; clone_size: NA; v_call: TRBV10-3; cdr3_aa: AISGTLNTEAF
j_call: TRBJ2-7; clone_size: NA; v_call: TRBV6-6; cdr3_aa: ASADRSHEQY
j_call: TRBJ1-2; clone_size: NA; v_call: TRBV7-3; cdr3_aa: ASSLDLGHGYT
j_call: TRBJ1-2; clone_size: NA; v_call: TRBV4-3; cdr3_aa: ASSLFRSGGNYGYT
j_call: TRBJ1-6; clone_size: NA; v_call: TRBV30; cdr3_aa: AWSVQDNSPLH
j_call: TRBJ1-1; clone_size: NA; v_call: TRBV2; cdr3_aa: ASSLQGNTEAF